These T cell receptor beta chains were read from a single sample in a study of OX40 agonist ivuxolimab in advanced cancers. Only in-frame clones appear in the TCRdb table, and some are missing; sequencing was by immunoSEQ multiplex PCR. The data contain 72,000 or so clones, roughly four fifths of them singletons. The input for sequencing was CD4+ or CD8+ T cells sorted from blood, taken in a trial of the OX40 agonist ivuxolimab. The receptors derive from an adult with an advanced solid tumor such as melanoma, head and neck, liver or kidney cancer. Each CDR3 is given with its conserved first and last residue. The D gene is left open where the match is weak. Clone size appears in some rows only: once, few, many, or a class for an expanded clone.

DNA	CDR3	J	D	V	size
TGCGCCAGCAGCTTGGAGGGGCAGTCACCCCTCCACTTT	CASSLEGQSPLHF	TRBJ1-6	NA	TRBV5-1	NA
TGTGCCAGTGGAGAGGGGGCGTATGGCTACACCTTC	CASGEGAYGYTF	TRBJ1-2	TRBD1	TRBV19	NA
TGTGCCAGCAGCGCGGGACAGTATTACAATGAGCAGTTCTTC	CASSAGQYYNEQFF	TRBJ2-1	TRBD1	TRBV9	NA
TGTGCCATCAGTGAACTGTCTCAGGTGAATCAGCCCCAGCATTTT	CAISELSQVNQPQHF	TRBJ1-5	NA	TRBV10-3	NA
TGCGCCAGCACCGCGGGGGGAGGCACCGGGGAGCTGTTTTTT	CASTAGGGTGELFF	TRBJ2-2	TRBD2	TRBV4-3	NA
TGTGCCAGCAGGGAACTAGCGGTCGGGGAGATCCAGTACTTC	CASRELAVGEIQYF	TRBJ2-5	TRBD2	TRBV2	NA
TGTGCCAGCAGCTTAACGGGACTAGCGGGAGACAATGAGCAGTTCTTC	CASSLTGLAGDNEQFF	TRBJ2-1	TRBD2	TRBV7-3	NA
TGCGCCAGCAGCATCGGACAGGGGGCCGGGGAGCTGTTTTTT	CASSIGQGAGELFF	TRBJ2-2	TRBD1	TRBV5-1	NA
TGTGCCAGCAGGCCCACAGGGGGGCAGGCGAACACTGAAGCTTTCTTT	CASRPTGGQANTEAFF	TRBJ1-1	TRBD1	TRBV6-6	once
TGTGCCAGCAGGCAGATCGGGGGGGCCGGGGATACGCAGTATTTT	CASRQIGGAGDTQYF	TRBJ2-3	TRBD2	TRBV6-6	NA
TGTGCCAGTAGCACCAGACAGGCTGGCGGCTACACCTTC	CASSTRQAGGYTF	TRBJ1-2	NA	TRBV19	NA
TGTGCCAGCTCAGACCAGACTGCGAACACCGGGGAGCTGTTTTTT	CASSDQTANTGELFF	TRBJ2-2	NA	TRBV18	few
TGCGCCAGCAGCTTGGTGACTAGTAGCACAGATACGCAGTATTTT	CASSLVTSSTDTQYF	TRBJ2-3	NA	TRBV5-1	NA
TGTGCCAGCTCCCTCTTCTCGACCTACGAGCAGTACTTC	CASSLFSTYEQYF	TRBJ2-7	NA	TRBV18	NA
TGCGCCAGCAGCTTGATGCCCAGGGCCCCGGCGAATAATTCACCCCTCCACTTT	CASSLMPRAPANNSPLHF	TRBJ1-6	NA	TRBV5-1	NA
TGTGCCAGCTCACCTAACAGTGGGGGGGACTATGGCTACACCTTC	CASSPNSGGDYGYTF	TRBJ1-2	NA	TRBV18	once
TGTGCCAGCAGTGGGGAGATATTCTATGGCTACACCTTC	CASSGEIFYGYTF	TRBJ1-2	NA	TRBV6-1	NA
TGCGCCAGCAGCTTGTCAAACAGGGGGGTTTCCTACGAGCAGTACTTC	CASSLSNRGVSYEQYF	TRBJ2-7	TRBD1	TRBV5-1	NA
TGTGCCAGCAGCTACCCCACAGGGACGGAAGGCTACACCTTC	CASSYPTGTEGYTF	TRBJ1-2	NA	TRBV5-5	NA
TGTGCCAGCAGCGACAGCGGCTTTGGGTCACCCCTCCACTTT	CASSDSGFGSPLHF	TRBJ1-6	NA	TRBV25-1	NA
TGTGCCAGCACCACAAGCCAGAGACATTTGGTCCATACGAACACTGAAGCTTTCTTT	CASTTSQRHLVHTNTEAFF	TRBJ1-1	NA	TRBV28	NA
TGTGCCAGCAGTGAAGGCAGGGCTCAACTCTATGGCTACACCTTC	CASSEGRAQLYGYTF	TRBJ1-2	NA	TRBV6-1	NA
TGTGCCTGCAGCCTGGGACAACAAAATTCACCCCTCCACTTT	CACSLGQQNSPLHF	TRBJ1-6	NA	TRBV27	once
TGTGCCAGCAGCCCCTCACTAGGAACCCAGTACTTC	CASSPSLGTQYF	TRBJ2-5	NA	TRBV7-2	once
TGTGCCAGCAGCGTATCAGGTTCCAACACAGATACGCAGTATTTT	CASSVSGSNTDTQYF	TRBJ2-3	NA	TRBV9	NA
TGCGCCAGCAGCCTGCGGGCCGTACAAGAAGGAAACACCATATATTTT	CASSLRAVQEGNTIYF	TRBJ1-3	NA	TRBV5-1	NA
TGCAGCGTTGGGGCGACTAGCGGGGGGGCCAGGGGTGAGCAGTTCTTC	CSVGATSGGARGEQFF	TRBJ2-1	TRBD2	TRBV29-1	once
TGTGCCAGCAGCTTAGTACTAGCGGGGGGTTCCGAGACCCAGTACTTC	CASSLVLAGGSETQYF	TRBJ2-5	TRBD2	TRBV7-8	NA
TGTGCCAGCATACGGGGGGTCCTTTCAAATTCACCCCTCCACTTT	CASIRGVLSNSPLHF	TRBJ1-6	NA	TRBV5-6	few
TGTGCCAGCAGCTTAGTCTCCAGGGGGCGCGACATATATTTT	CASSLVSRGRDIYF	TRBJ1-3	TRBD1	TRBV7-2	NA
TGTGCCAGCAGCCAAGAGTCGGGGGATGGCTACACCTTC	CASSQESGDGYTF	TRBJ1-2	NA	TRBV4-2	NA
TGTGCCAGCAGTTTTGGTCTGGCCTCCGTCGGGGAGCTGTTTTTT	CASSFGLASVGELFF	TRBJ2-2	NA	TRBV28	NA
TGTGCCAGCAGTTTAGGCAGCGAGATCTATGGCTACACCTTC	CASSLGSEIYGYTF	TRBJ1-2	NA	TRBV27	NA
TGTGCCAGCAGCTTAACAGGTGGCAATGAGCAGTTCTTC	CASSLTGGNEQFF	TRBJ2-1	NA	TRBV5-6	NA
TGTGCCAGCACCCCCGGGCGGGAAGTGAGAGAAAAACTGTTTTTT	CASTPGREVREKLFF	TRBJ1-4	NA	TRBV7-9	NA
TGTGCCAGCTCACCTTGGGGAGACACTGAAGCTTTCTTT	CASSPWGDTEAFF	TRBJ1-1	NA	TRBV18	NA
TGTGCCAGTAGTTTACTACCGGGAGGACGGACCGGGGAGCTGTTTTTT	CASSLLPGGRTGELFF	TRBJ2-2	TRBD2	TRBV19	few
TGTGCCAGCAGCGTAGGTCACAGGGGAGGCACTGAAGCTTTCTTT	CASSVGHRGGTEAFF	TRBJ1-1	TRBD1	TRBV9	NA
TGTGCCAGCAGCCAGGAAACTGGACAGGGGAGGTGGGAAAAACTGTTTTTT	CASSQETGQGRWEKLFF	TRBJ1-4	TRBD1	TRBV4-2	NA
TGTGCCATCAAGGAGACAGGGTGGTTCCAACAAGAGACCCAGTACTTC	CAIKETGWFQQETQYF	TRBJ2-5	TRBD1	TRBV28	NA
TGCGCCAGCAGCCTAGTAAGCTCTGGGGCCAACGTCCTGACTTTC	CASSLVSSGANVLTF	TRBJ2-6	NA	TRBV5-1	NA
TGTGCCAGCAACCCGGGTCAGCGAGTTCAAGAGACCCAGTACTTC	CASNPGQRVQETQYF	TRBJ2-5	NA	TRBV2	NA
TGTGCCAGCATGGCGGGGGGGATCAATGAGCAGTTCTTC	CASMAGGINEQFF	TRBJ2-1	TRBD2	TRBV6-6	NA
TGTGCCAGCACCTACCACACTGAAGCTTTCTTT	CASTYHTEAFF	TRBJ1-1	NA	TRBV6-1	NA